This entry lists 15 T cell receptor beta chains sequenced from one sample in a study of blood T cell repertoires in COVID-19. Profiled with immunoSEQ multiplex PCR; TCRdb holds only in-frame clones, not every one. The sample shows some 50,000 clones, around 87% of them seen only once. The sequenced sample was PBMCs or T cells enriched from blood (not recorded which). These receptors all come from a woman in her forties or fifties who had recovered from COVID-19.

The chain's CDR3 is CAWTRPSGKETQYF. The CDR3 DNA is TGTGCCTGGACCCGACCCTCAGGAAAAGAGACCCAGTACTTC. The chain recombines TRBV30 with TRBJ2-5; D unclear. V was shortened by 4 bases and J by 3 bases, with 15 bases between the two germline ends. The CDR3 is 14 amino acids. Per the germline V gene, CDR1 is GTSNPN and CDR2 is SVGIG (reference sequence).

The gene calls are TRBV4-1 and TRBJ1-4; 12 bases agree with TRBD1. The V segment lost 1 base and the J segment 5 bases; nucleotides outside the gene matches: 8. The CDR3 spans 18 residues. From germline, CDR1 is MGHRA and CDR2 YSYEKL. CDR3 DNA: TGCGCCAGCAGCCAAGGTCCCGGGACAGGGGGCTGGAATGAAAAACTGTTTTTT. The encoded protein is CASSQGPGTGGWNEKLFF.

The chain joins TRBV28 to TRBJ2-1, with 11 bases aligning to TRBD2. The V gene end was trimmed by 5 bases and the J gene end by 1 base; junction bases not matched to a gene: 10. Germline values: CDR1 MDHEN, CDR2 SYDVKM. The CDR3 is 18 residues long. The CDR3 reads CASSPLTSGMLSYNEQFF. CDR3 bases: TGTGCCAGCAGTCCACTGACTAGCGGGATGTTATCCTACAATGAGCAGTTCTTC.

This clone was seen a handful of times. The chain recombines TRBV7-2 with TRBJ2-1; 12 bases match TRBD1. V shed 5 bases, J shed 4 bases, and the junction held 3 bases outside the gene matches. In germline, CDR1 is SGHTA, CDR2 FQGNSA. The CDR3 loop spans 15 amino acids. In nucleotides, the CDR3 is TGTGCCAGCAGCCTGGGACAGGGGGCTTACAATGAGCAGTTCTTC. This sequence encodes CASSLGQGAYNEQFF.

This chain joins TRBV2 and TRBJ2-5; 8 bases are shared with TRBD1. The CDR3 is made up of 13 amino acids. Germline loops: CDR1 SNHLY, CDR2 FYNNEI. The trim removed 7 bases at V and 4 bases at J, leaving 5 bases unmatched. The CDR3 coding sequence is TGTGCCAGCATCTTAGGGACAGGAGAGACCCAGTACTTC. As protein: CASILGTGETQYF.

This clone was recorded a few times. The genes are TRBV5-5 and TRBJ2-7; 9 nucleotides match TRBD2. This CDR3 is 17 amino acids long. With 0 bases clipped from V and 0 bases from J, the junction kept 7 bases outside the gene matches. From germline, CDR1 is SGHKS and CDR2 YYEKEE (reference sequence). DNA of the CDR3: TGTGCCAGCAGCTTGGGAGGCAGCGGGGGGAGCTCCTACGAGCAGTACTTC. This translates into CASSLGGSGGSSYEQYF.

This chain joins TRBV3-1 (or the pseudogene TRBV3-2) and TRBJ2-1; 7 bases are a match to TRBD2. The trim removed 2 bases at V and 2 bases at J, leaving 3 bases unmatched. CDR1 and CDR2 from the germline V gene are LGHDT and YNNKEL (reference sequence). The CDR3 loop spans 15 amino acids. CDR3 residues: CASSQQSGAYNEQFF. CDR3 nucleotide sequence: TGTGCCAGCAGCCAACAAAGCGGGGCCTACAATGAGCAGTTCTTC.

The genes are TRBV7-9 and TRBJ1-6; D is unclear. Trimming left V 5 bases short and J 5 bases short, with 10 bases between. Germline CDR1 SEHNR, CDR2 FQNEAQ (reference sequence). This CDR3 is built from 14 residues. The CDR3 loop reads CASSPKLDNSPLHF. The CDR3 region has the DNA TGTGCCAGCAGCCCTAAATTGGATAATTCACCCCTCCACTTT. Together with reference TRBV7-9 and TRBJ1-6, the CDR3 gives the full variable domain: DTGVSQNPRHKITKRGQNVTFRCDPISEHNRLYWYRQTLGQGPEFLTYFQNEAQLEKSRLLSDRFSAERPKGSFSTLEIQRTEQGDSAMYLCASSPKLDNSPLHFGNGTRLTVT.

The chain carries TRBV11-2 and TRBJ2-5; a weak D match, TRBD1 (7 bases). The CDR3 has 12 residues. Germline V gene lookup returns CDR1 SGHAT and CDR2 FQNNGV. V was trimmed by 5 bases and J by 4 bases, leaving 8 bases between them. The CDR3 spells CASSQGGETQYF. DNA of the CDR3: TGTGCCAGCAGCCAGGGGGGAGAGACCCAGTACTTC.

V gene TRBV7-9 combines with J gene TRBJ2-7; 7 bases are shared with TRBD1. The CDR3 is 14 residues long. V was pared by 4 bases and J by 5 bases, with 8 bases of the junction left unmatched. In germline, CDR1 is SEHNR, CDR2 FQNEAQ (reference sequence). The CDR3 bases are TGTGCCAGCAGCTCTGTGACAGGGATCCACGAGCAGTACTTC. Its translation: CASSSVTGIHEQYF.

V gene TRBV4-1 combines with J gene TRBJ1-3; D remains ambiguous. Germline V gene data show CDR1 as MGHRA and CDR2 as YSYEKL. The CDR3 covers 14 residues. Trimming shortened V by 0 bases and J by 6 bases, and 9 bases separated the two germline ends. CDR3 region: CASSQDEALNTIYF. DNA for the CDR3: TGCGCCAGCAGCCAAGATGAGGCCCTAAACACCATATATTTT.

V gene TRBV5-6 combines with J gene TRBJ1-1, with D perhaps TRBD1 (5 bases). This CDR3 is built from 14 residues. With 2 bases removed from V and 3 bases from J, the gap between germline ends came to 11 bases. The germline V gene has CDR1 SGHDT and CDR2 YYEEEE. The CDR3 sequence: CASSFGGGDTEAFF. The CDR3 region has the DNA TGTGCCAGCAGCTTCGGGGGAGGCGACACTGAAGCTTTCTTT.

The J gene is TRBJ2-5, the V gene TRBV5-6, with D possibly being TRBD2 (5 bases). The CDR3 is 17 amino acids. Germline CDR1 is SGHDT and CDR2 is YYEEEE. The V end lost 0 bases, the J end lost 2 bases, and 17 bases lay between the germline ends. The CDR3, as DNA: TGTGCCAGCAGCTTGGCCGGGGATTTCAGGATACAAGAGACCCAGTACTTC. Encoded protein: CASSLAGDFRIQETQYF.

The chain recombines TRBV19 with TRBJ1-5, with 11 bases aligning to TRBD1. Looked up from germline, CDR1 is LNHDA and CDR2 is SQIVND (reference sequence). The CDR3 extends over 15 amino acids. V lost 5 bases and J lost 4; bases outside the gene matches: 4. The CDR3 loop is CASSVDRGRNQPQHF. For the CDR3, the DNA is TGTGCCAGTAGTGTGGACAGGGGGCGAAATCAGCCCCAGCATTTT. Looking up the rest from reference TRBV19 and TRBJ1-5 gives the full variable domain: DGGITQSPKYLFRKEGQNVTLSCEQNLNHDAMYWYRQDPGQGLRLIYYSQIVNDFQKGDIAEGYSVSREKKESFPLTVTSAQKNPTAFYLCASSVDRGRNQPQHFGDGTRLSIL.

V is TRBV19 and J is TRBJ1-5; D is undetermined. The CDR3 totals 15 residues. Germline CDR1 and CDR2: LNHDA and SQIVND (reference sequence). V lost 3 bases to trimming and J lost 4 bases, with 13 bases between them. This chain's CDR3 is CASSIKWAGNQPQHF. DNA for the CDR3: TGTGCCAGTAGTATTAAGTGGGCGGGAAATCAGCCCCAGCATTTT.